The rows below give T cell receptor beta chains drawn from one sample of a study of metastatic and nonmetastatic thyroid tumors. TCRdb recomputed clones from the PCR reads via MiXCR. The profile shows almost 35,000 clones, less than 40% of them singletons. Sample: tumor tissue. The receptors derive from a female donor with papillary thyroid cancer or a benign thyroid nodule (not recorded which). Some clones in this sample may be carry-over from other donors' samples. The CDR3 runs from the conserved cysteine through the conserved F or W. The D gene is left open where the match is weak. The size field is filled for only some rows; it gives once, few, many or a size class.

J: TRBJ2-1; V: TRBV28; size: large; D: TRBD2; CDR3: CASSPGVVSSGSNEQFF; DNA: TGTGCCAGCAGTCCAGGGGTGGTTTCTAGCGGGAGCAATGAGCAGTTCTTC
J: TRBJ1-2; V: TRBV9; size: few; D: TRBD1; CDR3: CASTTGGDGYTF; DNA: TGTGCCAGCACAACAGGGGGCGATGGCTACACCTTC
J: TRBJ2-1; V: TRBV27; size: hyperexpanded; D: TRBD2; CDR3: CASTQRAGGVVYEQFF; DNA: TGTGCCAGCACCCAAAGGGCGGGGGGGGTCGTCTATGAGCAGTTCTTC
J: TRBJ2-3; V: TRBV2; size: -; D: TRBD1; CDR3: CAGLRDRLADTQYF; DNA: TGTGCCGGATTACGGGACAGGTTAGCAGATACGCAGTATTTT
J: TRBJ2-5; V: TRBV7-2; size: -; D: -; CDR3: CASTFALHQETQYF; DNA: TGTGCCAGCACCTTTGCGTTACATCAAGAGACCCAGTACTTC
J: TRBJ1-2; V: TRBV11-3; size: -; D: -; CDR3: CASSLSGDTNYVYTF; DNA: TGTGCCAGCAGCTTATCGGGAGACACTAACTATGTCTACACCTTC
J: TRBJ2-7; V: TRBV12-3/TRBV12-4; size: few; D: TRBD1; CDR3: CASSDYYRGPDEQYF; DNA: TGTGCCAGCAGTGATTACTACAGGGGCCCGGACGAGCAGTACTTC
J: TRBJ2-6; V: TRBV18; size: -; D: -; CDR3: CASSRLEGGANVLTF; DNA: TGTGCCAGCTCACGCTTGGAAGGTGGGGCCAACGTCCTGACTTTC
J: TRBJ1-2; V: TRBV30; size: -; D: -; CDR3: CAWSVQSYLTGYTF; DNA: TGTGCCTGGAGTGTACAGTCATACTTGACCGGCTACACCTTC
J: TRBJ2-7; V: TRBV4-1; size: -; D: TRBD2; CDR3: CASSQPLAGGGEQYF; DNA: TGCGCCAGCAGCCAACCACTAGCGGGAGGGGGCGAGCAGTACTTC
J: TRBJ2-3; V: TRBV9; size: -; D: TRBD2; CDR3: CASSQTGTNTDTQYF; DNA: TGTGCCAGCAGCCAAACCGGGACTAACACAGATACGCAGTATTTT
J: TRBJ1-2; V: TRBV15; size: -; D: -; CDR3: CATSRDKAAAGGYTF; DNA: TGTGCCACCAGCAGAGATAAGGCAGCGGCGGGCGGCTACACCTTC
J: TRBJ2-2; V: TRBV7-2; size: -; D: -; CDR3: CASSLVVGELFF; DNA: TGTGCCAGCAGCTTAGTGGTCGGGGAGCTGTTTTTT
J: TRBJ2-1; V: TRBV27; size: -; D: -; CDR3: CAITQRSWGVVYEQFF; DNA: TGTGCCATCACCCAAAGGTCGTGGGGGGTCGTCTATGAGCAGTTCTTC
J: TRBJ1-6; V: TRBV11-2; size: -; D: TRBD1; CDR3: CASRDTGGRTPLHF; DNA: TGTGCCAGCAGGGATACAGGGGGCAGGACACCCCTCCACTTT